The sequence of this TCR beta chain was determined in a study of blood T cell repertoires in COVID-19. Study summary: COVID-19 samples from acute and convalescent phases originated in the United States, Italy and Spain. T cells, B-cell-depleted T cells, or PBMCs supplied cDNA or gDNA.

Enrolment of Seattle patients took place during active infection, and they were followed longitudinally. Data came from immunoSEQ multiplex PCR; TCRdb stores just in-frame clones and leaves some out. The data show approximately 330,000 clones, around 90% seen once. V lost 9 bases and J lost 2, with 11 bases in between. The CDR3 runs to 13 residues. Looked up from germline, CDR1 is SNHLY and CDR2 is FYNNEI. The chain combines TRBV2 with TRBJ1-3, with D uncertain. This TCR was recovered from a woman aged 40 to 50 with COVID-19, enrolled during active disease. The sample consisted of peripheral blood. The CDR3 nucleotides are TGTGCCAGAAGGATGGGCGCTGGAAACACCATATATTTT. This translates into CARRMGAGNTIYF.